A selection of T cell receptor beta chains follows, all from one sample in a study of shared clonotypes between healthy human individuals. TCRdb's copy holds only in-frame clones and misses some; the assay was immunoSEQ multiplex PCR. The data show tens of thousands of clones, 60% to 65% seen once. Input material: memory CD8+ T cells sorted from blood. Receptors originate from a man aged 25-45 years in good health. Both conserved end residues are part of each CDR3. Fields, in order: D gene, V gene, clone size, J gene, CDR3 length, CDR3 DNA, CDR3 protein. The D gene is left open where the match is weak. A row's size may be missing; if present it is once, few, many or a size class.

d_gene: TRBD1
v_gene: TRBV5-6
abundance: -
j_gene: TRBJ1-1
len: 14
CDR3nt: TGTGCCAGCAGCGTGGGACAGGGAAGAGGGGAAGCTTTCTTT
CDR3aa: CASSVGQGRGEAFF

d_gene: -
v_gene: TRBV27
abundance: -
j_gene: TRBJ2-7
len: 13
CDR3nt: TGTGCCAGCAGTGGACCCTTTTCCTACGAGCAGTACTTC
CDR3aa: CASSGPFSYEQYF

d_gene: -
v_gene: TRBV27
abundance: -
j_gene: TRBJ2-1
len: 16
CDR3nt: TGTGCCAGCAGTTTATTTTCTGGGCGGGGACACAATGAGCAGTTCTTC
CDR3aa: CASSLFSGRGHNEQFF

d_gene: TRBD2
v_gene: TRBV5-5
abundance: -
j_gene: TRBJ2-5
len: 18
CDR3nt: TGTGCCAGCAGTTACACCGGGACTAGCGACCCCTCATTGGTGTCCCAGTACTTC
CDR3aa: CASSYTGTSDPSLVSQYF

d_gene: TRBD1
v_gene: TRBV5-1
abundance: many
j_gene: TRBJ1-1
len: 16
CDR3nt: TGCGCCAGCAGCTTACCGGAGGGGGCAAGTAACACTGAAGCTTTCTTT
CDR3aa: CASSLPEGASNTEAFF

d_gene: -
v_gene: TRBV21-1
abundance: few
j_gene: TRBJ2-5
len: 14
CDR3nt: TGTGCCAGCAGCAAAGGGGTGCGTGGAGAGACCCAGTACTTC
CDR3aa: CASSKGVRGETQYF

d_gene: -
v_gene: TRBV6-6
abundance: -
j_gene: TRBJ2-7
len: 14
CDR3nt: TGTGCCAGCAGTTTCCCACTAGCCCCCTACGAGCAGTACTTC
CDR3aa: CASSFPLAPYEQYF

d_gene: -
v_gene: TRBV7-2
abundance: -
j_gene: TRBJ2-2
len: 15
CDR3nt: TGTGCCAGCAGCTCGACAACTTTAGGAGCCGGGGAGCTGTTTTTT
CDR3aa: CASSSTTLGAGELFF

d_gene: TRBD2
v_gene: TRBV28
abundance: few
j_gene: TRBJ2-1
len: 17
CDR3nt: TGTGCCAGCAGTTTGGGACTAGCGGAGCTCTCCTACAATGAGCAGTTCTTC
CDR3aa: CASSLGLAELSYNEQFF

d_gene: -
v_gene: TRBV7-2
abundance: -
j_gene: TRBJ2-1
len: 16
CDR3nt: TGTGCCAGCAGCGACCGGGGGACCACACCCTACAATGAGCAGTTCTTC
CDR3aa: CASSDRGTTPYNEQFF

d_gene: -
v_gene: TRBV7-9
abundance: few
j_gene: TRBJ1-2
len: 14
CDR3nt: TGTGCCAGCAGCTTAGGGCAGGACTACTATGGCTACACCTTC
CDR3aa: CASSLGQDYYGYTF

d_gene: TRBD2
v_gene: TRBV6-4
abundance: -
j_gene: TRBJ2-1
len: 16
CDR3nt: TGTGCCAGCAGTGACTCCGGGAGGGCCTCCTACAATGAGCAGTTCTTC
CDR3aa: CASSDSGRASYNEQFF

d_gene: TRBD1
v_gene: TRBV28
abundance: -
j_gene: TRBJ2-7
len: 14
CDR3nt: TGTGCCAGCAGCTCACCCGGGACAGGGGCCGAGCAGTACTTC
CDR3aa: CASSSPGTGAEQYF

d_gene: TRBD2
v_gene: TRBV19
abundance: -
j_gene: TRBJ2-5
len: 22
CDR3nt: TGTGCCAGTAGTGCGTATCCCGGGACAGGGGGACTAGCGGGAGGCCCTCCGGAGACCCAGTACTTC
CDR3aa: CASSAYPGTGGLAGGPPETQYF

d_gene: -
v_gene: TRBV5-4
abundance: -
j_gene: TRBJ2-7
len: 14
CDR3nt: TGTGCCAGCAGCGGGTGGGACAAATCCTACGAGCAGTACTTC
CDR3aa: CASSGWDKSYEQYF

d_gene: -
v_gene: TRBV5-5
abundance: -
j_gene: TRBJ2-7
len: 15
CDR3nt: TGTGCCAGCAGCTTTTGGGGTGGCACGACCTACGAGCAGTACTTC
CDR3aa: CASSFWGGTTYEQYF

d_gene: -
v_gene: TRBV5-6
abundance: -
j_gene: TRBJ2-6
len: 14
CDR3nt: TGTGCCAGCAGCGGCACTCATGGCGACAACGTCCTGACTTTC
CDR3aa: CASSGTHGDNVLTF

d_gene: TRBD1
v_gene: TRBV11-2
abundance: -
j_gene: TRBJ2-1
len: 14
CDR3nt: TGTGCCAGTACGACCGGGACAGTTAACAATGAGCAGTTCTTC
CDR3aa: CASTTGTVNNEQFF

d_gene: -
v_gene: TRBV11-2
abundance: many
j_gene: TRBJ2-3
len: 15
CDR3nt: TGTGCCAGCAGTCAGGTGCTGGACAATTCAGATACGCAGTATTTT
CDR3aa: CASSQVLDNSDTQYF

d_gene: -
v_gene: TRBV5-5
abundance: -
j_gene: TRBJ2-7
len: 15
CDR3nt: TGTGCCAGCAGCTTGGGACAGGTCCCCTACTACGAGCAGTACTTC
CDR3aa: CASSLGQVPYYEQYF

d_gene: -
v_gene: TRBV7-6
abundance: many
j_gene: TRBJ2-5
len: 15
CDR3nt: TGTGCCAGCAGCTTATTCCCAGCAAAGCAAGAGACCCAGTACTTC
CDR3aa: CASSLFPAKQETQYF

d_gene: TRBD2
v_gene: TRBV27
abundance: -
j_gene: TRBJ2-2
len: 17
CDR3nt: TGTGCCAGCAGTTTATCACCGGGACTAGCGGGGACCGGGGAGCTGTTTTTT
CDR3aa: CASSLSPGLAGTGELFF

d_gene: -
v_gene: TRBV28
abundance: -
j_gene: TRBJ2-3
len: 14
CDR3nt: TGTGCCAGCAGTTATGAGACTAGCACAGATACGCAGTATTTT
CDR3aa: CASSYETSTDTQYF

d_gene: -
v_gene: TRBV5-1
abundance: -
j_gene: TRBJ2-2
len: 14
CDR3nt: TGCGCCAGCCTCCCGGGGCTAGCAAGCGGGGAGCTGTTTTTT
CDR3aa: CASLPGLASGELFF

d_gene: -
v_gene: TRBV5-1
abundance: -
j_gene: TRBJ2-1
len: 17
CDR3nt: TGCGCCAGCAGCTTGGGGATGTTGGCGGGGTCGAGCAATGAGCAGTTCTTC
CDR3aa: CASSLGMLAGSSNEQFF

d_gene: -
v_gene: TRBV5-4
abundance: -
j_gene: TRBJ1-2
len: 15
CDR3nt: TGTGCCAGCAGCTTGTTTGGGAAAACTAGCTATGGCTACACCTTC
CDR3aa: CASSLFGKTSYGYTF

d_gene: -
v_gene: TRBV10-3
abundance: once
j_gene: TRBJ2-1
len: 16
CDR3nt: TGTGCCATCAGTGAGTCGTCCCGCCCGTTATACAATGAGCAGTTCTTC
CDR3aa: CAISESSRPLYNEQFF

d_gene: -
v_gene: TRBV6-1
abundance: many
j_gene: TRBJ2-7
len: 14
CDR3nt: TGTGCCAGCCACTCTCAAGGAGGCGGCTACGAGCAGTACTTC
CDR3aa: CASHSQGGGYEQYF

d_gene: -
v_gene: TRBV25-1
abundance: many
j_gene: TRBJ1-5
len: 14
CDR3nt: TGTGCCAGCAGTGAATATGAGGGGAACCAGCCCCAGCATTTT
CDR3aa: CASSEYEGNQPQHF

d_gene: -
v_gene: TRBV5-1
abundance: -
j_gene: TRBJ2-2
len: 14
CDR3nt: TGCGCCAGCAGCTTTGCGGGGTCGACCGGGGAGCTGTTTTTT
CDR3aa: CASSFAGSTGELFF

d_gene: -
v_gene: TRBV7-8
abundance: -
j_gene: TRBJ2-7
len: 12
CDR3nt: TGTGCCAGCAGCGTGGGAGGATACGAGCAGTACTTC
CDR3aa: CASSVGGYEQYF

d_gene: TRBD2
v_gene: TRBV13
abundance: -
j_gene: TRBJ2-1
len: 16
CDR3nt: TGTGCCAGCAGCTCTGTCCTAGCGGGAGTCTTCAATGAGCAGTTCTTC
CDR3aa: CASSSVLAGVFNEQFF

d_gene: TRBD2
v_gene: TRBV19
abundance: -
j_gene: TRBJ2-1
len: 15
CDR3nt: TGTGCCAGTAGTATCGGAGCGGGAGATTTTAATGAGCAGTTCTTC
CDR3aa: CASSIGAGDFNEQFF

d_gene: -
v_gene: TRBV5-1
abundance: many
j_gene: TRBJ2-1
len: 13
CDR3nt: TGCGCCAGCGCGATTTTCATAGCCGATGAGCAGTTCTTC
CDR3aa: CASAIFIADEQFF

d_gene: TRBD2
v_gene: TRBV4-2
abundance: -
j_gene: TRBJ2-1
len: 17
CDR3nt: TGTGCCAGCAGCCAAGTACTAGCGGGAGTTTCCTACAATGAGCAGTTCTTC
CDR3aa: CASSQVLAGVSYNEQFF

d_gene: TRBD2
v_gene: TRBV29-1
abundance: -
j_gene: TRBJ2-7
len: 13
CDR3nt: TGCAGCGGGGGGGGTGCCAACTCCTACGAGCAGTACTTC
CDR3aa: CSGGGANSYEQYF

d_gene: -
v_gene: TRBV7-3
abundance: -
j_gene: TRBJ2-7
len: 15
CDR3nt: TGTGCCAGCAGTTCTTCTGGCCAGGGATCCTACGAGCAGTACTTC
CDR3aa: CASSSSGQGSYEQYF

d_gene: -
v_gene: TRBV7-7
abundance: many
j_gene: TRBJ1-3
len: 16
CDR3nt: TGTGCTAGCAGCTCCACGGGACAAAACTCTGGAAACACCATATATTTT
CDR3aa: CASSSTGQNSGNTIYF

d_gene: -
v_gene: TRBV9
abundance: -
j_gene: TRBJ2-7
len: 16
CDR3nt: TGTGCCAGCAGCATTCTAGGAGACAGCCCCTACGACGAGCAGTACTTC
CDR3aa: CASSILGDSPYDEQYF